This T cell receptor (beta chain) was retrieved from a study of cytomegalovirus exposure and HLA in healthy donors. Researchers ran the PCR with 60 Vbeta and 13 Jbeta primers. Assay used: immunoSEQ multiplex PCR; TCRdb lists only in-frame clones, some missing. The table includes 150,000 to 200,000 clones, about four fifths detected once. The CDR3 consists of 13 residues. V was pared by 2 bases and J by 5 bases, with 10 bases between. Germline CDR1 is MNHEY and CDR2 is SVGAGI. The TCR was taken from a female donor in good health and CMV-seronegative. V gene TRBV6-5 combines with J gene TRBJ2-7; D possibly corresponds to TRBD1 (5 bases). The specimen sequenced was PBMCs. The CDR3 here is CASSYSGAHEQYF. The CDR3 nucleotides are TGTGCCAGCAGTTACAGTGGGGCCCACGAGCAGTACTTC.